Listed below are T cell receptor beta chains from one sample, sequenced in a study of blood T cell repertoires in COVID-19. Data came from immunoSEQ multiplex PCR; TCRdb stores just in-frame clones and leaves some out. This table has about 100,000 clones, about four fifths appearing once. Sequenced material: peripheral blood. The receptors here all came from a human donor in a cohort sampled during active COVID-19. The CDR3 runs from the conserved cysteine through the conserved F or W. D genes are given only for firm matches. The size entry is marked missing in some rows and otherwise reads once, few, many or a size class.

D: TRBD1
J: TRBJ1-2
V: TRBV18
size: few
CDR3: CASGQANYGYTF
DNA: TGTGCCAGCGGACAGGCCAACTATGGCTACACCTTC

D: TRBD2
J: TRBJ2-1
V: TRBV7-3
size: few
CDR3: CASSFGPTSGAKQFF
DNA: TGTGCCAGCAGCTTCGGGCCAACTAGCGGGGCTAAGCAGTTCTTC

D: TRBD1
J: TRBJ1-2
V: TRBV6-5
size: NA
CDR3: CASFGQGALGYTF
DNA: TGTGCCAGCTTTGGACAGGGGGCGTTAGGCTACACCTTC

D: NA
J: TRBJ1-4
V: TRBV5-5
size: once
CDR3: CASNPSGVANEKLFF
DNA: TGTGCCAGCAACCCGTCGGGGGTAGCTAATGAAAAACTGTTTTTT

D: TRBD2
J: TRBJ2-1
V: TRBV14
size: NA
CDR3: CASSLLTSGPVNEQFF
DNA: TGTGCCAGCAGCCTTCTGACTAGCGGGCCGGTCAATGAGCAGTTCTTC

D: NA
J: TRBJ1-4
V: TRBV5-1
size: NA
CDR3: CASRGTPATNEKLFF
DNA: TGCGCCAGCCGCGGGACTCCCGCAACTAATGAAAAACTGTTTTTT

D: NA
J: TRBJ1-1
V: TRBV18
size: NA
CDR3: CASSPQGGRDTEAFF
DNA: TGTGCCAGCTCACCTCAAGGAGGCAGAGACACTGAAGCTTTCTTT

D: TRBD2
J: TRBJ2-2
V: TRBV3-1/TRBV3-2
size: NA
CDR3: CASSSLAGRATGELFF
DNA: TGTGCCAGCAGCTCTTTAGCGGGACGGGCCACCGGGGAGCTGTTTTTT

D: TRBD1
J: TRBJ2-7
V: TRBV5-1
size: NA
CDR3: CASGLPGQGAREQYF
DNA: TGCGCCAGCGGCCTGCCGGGACAGGGGGCGCGGGAGCAGTACTTC

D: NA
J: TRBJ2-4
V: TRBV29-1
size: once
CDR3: CSVSPAQAVNIQYF
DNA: TGCAGCGTGTCTCCGGCACAGGCTGTAAACATTCAGTACTTC

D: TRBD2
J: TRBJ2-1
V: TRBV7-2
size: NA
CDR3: CASSLERTSGGTEQFF
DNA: TGTGCCAGCAGCTTAGAGCGCACTAGCGGGGGAACCGAGCAGTTCTTC

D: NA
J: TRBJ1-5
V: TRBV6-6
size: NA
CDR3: CASSYTGDLSNQPQHF
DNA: TGTGCCAGCAGTTACACGGGAGACCTTAGCAATCAGCCCCAGCATTTT

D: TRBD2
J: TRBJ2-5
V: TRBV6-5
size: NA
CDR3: CASSRTSGPQETQYF
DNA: TGTGCCAGCAGTCGGACTAGCGGGCCCCAAGAGACCCAGTACTTC

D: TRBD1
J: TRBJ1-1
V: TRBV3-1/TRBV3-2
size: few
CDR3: CASSKGTGGALAEAFF
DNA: TGTGCCAGCAGCAAAGGGACAGGGGGCGCTTTGGCGGAAGCTTTCTTT

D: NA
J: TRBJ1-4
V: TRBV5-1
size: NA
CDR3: CASSLGHATNEKLFF
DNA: TGCGCCAGCAGCTTGGGGCATGCAACTAATGAAAAACTGTTTTTT

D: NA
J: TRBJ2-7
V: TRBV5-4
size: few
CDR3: CASSPSAGGWYEQYF
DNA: TGTGCCAGCAGCCCTAGCGCAGGAGGTTGGTACGAGCAGTACTTC

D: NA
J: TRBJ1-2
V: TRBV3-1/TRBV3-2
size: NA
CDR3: CASSHRAGYYGYTF
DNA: TGTGCCAGCAGCCACAGGGCAGGGTACTATGGCTACACCTTC

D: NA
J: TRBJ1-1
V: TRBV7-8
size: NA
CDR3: CASSLAGTGTEAFF
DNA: TGTGCCAGCAGCTTAGCGGGAACGGGGACTGAAGCTTTCTTT

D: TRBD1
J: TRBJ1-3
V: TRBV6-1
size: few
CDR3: CASSEASGQGAGNTIYF
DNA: TGTGCCAGCAGTGAAGCATCGGGACAGGGCGCTGGAAACACCATATATTTT

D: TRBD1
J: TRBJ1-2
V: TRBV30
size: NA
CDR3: CAWTAAGLTGDGYTF
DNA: TGTGCCTGGACCGCCGCCGGGCTGACAGGGGATGGCTACACCTTC

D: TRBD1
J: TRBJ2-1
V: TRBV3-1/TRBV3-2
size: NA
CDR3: CASSQGQGLSNEQFF
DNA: TGTGCCAGCAGCCAAGGACAGGGCCTGTCCAATGAGCAGTTCTTC

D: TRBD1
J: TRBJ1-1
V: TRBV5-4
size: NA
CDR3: CASSWGQEMNTEAFF
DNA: TGTGCCAGCAGCTGGGGACAGGAAATGAACACTGAAGCTTTCTTT

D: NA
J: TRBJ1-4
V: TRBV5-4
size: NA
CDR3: CASSLSGVSNEKLFF
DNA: TGTGCCAGCAGCCTTTCGGGGGTCAGTAATGAAAAACTGTTTTTT

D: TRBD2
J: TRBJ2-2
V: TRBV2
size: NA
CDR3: CASSATGLPYTGELFF
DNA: TGTGCCAGCAGTGCTACGGGACTACCTTACACCGGGGAGCTGTTTTTT

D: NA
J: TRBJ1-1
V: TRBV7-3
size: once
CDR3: CASSLGHSNTEAFF
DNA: TGTGCCAGCAGCCTGGGACACTCGAACACTGAAGCTTTCTTT

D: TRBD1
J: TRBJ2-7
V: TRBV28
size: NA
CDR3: CASRRPGTVLYEQYF
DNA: TGTGCCAGCAGGCGTCCCGGGACAGTACTATACGAGCAGTACTTC

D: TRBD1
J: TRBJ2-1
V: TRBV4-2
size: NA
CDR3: CASSQDGGQYNEQFF
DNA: TGTGCCAGCAGCCAAGATGGGGGACAGTACAATGAGCAGTTCTTC

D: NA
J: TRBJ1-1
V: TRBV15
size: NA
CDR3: CATSSRRQKNTEAFF
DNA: TGTGCCACTTCGAGCAGGCGACAAAAGAACACTGAAGCTTTCTTT

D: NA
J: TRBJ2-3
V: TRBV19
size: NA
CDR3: CASSMARMEPGTDTQYF
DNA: TGTGCCAGTAGTATGGCACGAATGGAGCCCGGCACAGATACGCAGTATTTT

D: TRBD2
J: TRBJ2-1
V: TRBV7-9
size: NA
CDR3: CASKAGGGSSYNEQFF
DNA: TGTGCCAGCAAAGCGGGAGGGGGAAGCTCCTACAATGAGCAGTTCTTC

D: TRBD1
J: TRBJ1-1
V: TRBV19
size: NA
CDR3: CASSTGTGGTEAFF
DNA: TGTGCCAGTAGTACAGGGACAGGGGGAACTGAAGCTTTCTTT

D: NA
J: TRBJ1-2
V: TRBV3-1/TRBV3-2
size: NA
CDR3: CASSQSEKSYGYTF
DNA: TGTGCCAGCAGCCAGTCCGAGAAATCCTATGGCTACACCTTC

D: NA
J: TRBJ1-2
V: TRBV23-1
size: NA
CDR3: CASSQARGVGGYTF
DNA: TGCGCCAGCAGTCAGGCACGGGGGGTTGGTGGCTACACCTTC

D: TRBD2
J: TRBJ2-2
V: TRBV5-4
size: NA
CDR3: CASSDGLAGGVTGELFF
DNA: TGTGCCAGCAGCGACGGACTAGCGGGAGGTGTCACCGGGGAGCTGTTTTTT

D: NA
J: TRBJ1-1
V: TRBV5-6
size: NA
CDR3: CASSWASGHLNTEAFF
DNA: TGTGCCAGCAGCTGGGCCTCGGGACACCTGAACACTGAAGCTTTCTTT

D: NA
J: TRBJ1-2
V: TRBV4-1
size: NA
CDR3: CASSQVGSRDGYTF
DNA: TGCGCCAGCAGCCAAGTCGGGAGTCGGGATGGCTACACCTTC

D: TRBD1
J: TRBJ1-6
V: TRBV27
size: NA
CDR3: CASSPGQGWNSPLHF
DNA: TGTGCCAGCAGTCCAGGACAGGGCTGGAATTCACCCCTCCACTTT

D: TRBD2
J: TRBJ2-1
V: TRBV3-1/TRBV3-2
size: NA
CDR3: CASSQRGLADEQFF
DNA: TGTGCCAGCAGCCAACGTGGACTAGCCGATGAGCAGTTCTTC

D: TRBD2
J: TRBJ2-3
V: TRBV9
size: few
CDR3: CASSVEVGRANQYF
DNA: TGTGCCAGCAGCGTAGAGGTCGGGAGGGCCAATCAGTATTTT

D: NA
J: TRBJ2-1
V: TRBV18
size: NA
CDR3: CASSPPMRGGSYNEQFF
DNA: TGTGCCAGCTCACCCCCCATGCGGGGAGGCTCCTACAATGAGCAGTTCTTC

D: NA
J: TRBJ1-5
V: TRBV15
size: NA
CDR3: CATSRAEGEPQHF
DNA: TGTGCCACCAGCAGAGCTGAAGGAGAGCCCCAGCATTTT

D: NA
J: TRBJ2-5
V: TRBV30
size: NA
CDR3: CAWRGDMYQETQYF
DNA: TGTGCCTGGAGGGGGGACATGTACCAAGAGACCCAGTACTTC

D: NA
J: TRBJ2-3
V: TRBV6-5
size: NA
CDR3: CASSPGRSTDTQYF
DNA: TGTGCCAGCAGCCCAGGCAGGAGCACAGATACGCAGTATTTT